This TCR beta chain was identified during a study of blood T cell repertoires in COVID-19. Source study methods: Reference gene primer amplification yielded estimated nucleated cell counts. The method was immunoSEQ multiplex PCR; TCRdb's version includes in-frame clones alone and lacks a portion of them. D and trimming were read from the DNA, whereas the V and J calls and clone size are those reported in that table. This table has approximately 350,000 clones, roughly 90% appearing once. This CDR3 comprises 15 residues. Germline CDR1 reads LNHDA; CDR2 reads SQIVND (reference sequence). The V and J ends lost 4 bases and 0 bases respectively, with 9 bases between them.

The sequence came from a woman aged 25 to 45 with COVID-19, enrolled during active disease. Sequencing used peripheral blood. V is TRBV19 and J is TRBJ1-4; a possible D gene is TRBD1 (5 bases). The CDR3 is CASSRSRATNEKLFF. In nucleotides, the CDR3 is TGTGCCAGTAGTAGGAGCAGGGCAACTAATGAAAAACTGTTTTTT.